The 24 T cell receptor beta chains given below trace back to one sample, sequenced in a study of regulatory T cells in long-lasting Graves disease. Arm-PCR of CDR3 regions with iRepertoire HTBI primers generated TCR beta libraries. One entry per CDR3 protein results from TCRdb running MiXCR on the multiplex PCR reads. The table lists approximately 400,000 distinct CDR3 sequences, around 15% of them singletons. The sample's time point: newly diagnosed GD, antithyroid drugs for less than 3 months. RNA isolated from PBMCs was used to make the TCR library. The sample was peripheral blood mononuclear cells (PBMCs), taken at new diagnosis, from a patient treated with antithyroid drugs. All receptors derive from a female donor with Graves disease.

The chain recombines TRBV12-5 with TRBJ2-1; the D is unclear. Germline loops: CDR1 LGHNT, CDR2 FRNRAP. The CDR3 is 19 residues long. V lost 10 bases and J lost 0, with 28 bases in between. This chain's CDR3 is CAIPPQMSLQESSYNEQFF. The CDR3 DNA is TGTGCTATCCCCCCCCAGATGTCGCTCCAGGAAAGCTCCTACAATGAGCAGTTCTTC.

The table lists this clonotype with a few counts. This may stem from a read error, because a much larger clone lies one nucleotide away. The chain joins TRBV11-2 to TRBJ2-2; D is ambiguous. Trimming stripped 1 base from V and 6 bases from J, with 12 bases between. Germline V gene data show CDR1 as SGHAT and CDR2 as FQNNGV. The CDR3 has 15 residues. The CDR3 DNA sequence: TGTGCCAGCAGCTTAGGTGGCAGGTCCGCCGGGGAGCTGTTTTTT. Amino acid sequence: CASSLGGRSAGELFF.

This rearrangement joins TRBV2 to TRBJ2-7, with no clear D. This CDR3 is built from 14 residues. Per germline, CDR1 SNHLY and CDR2 FYNNEI. The V end was cut by 2 bases, the J end by 2 bases, with 10 bases between. CDR3 sequence (DNA): TGTGCCAGCAGTGAACCCCCCGAACCCTACGAGCAGTACTTC. This gives the protein CASSEPPEPYEQYF.

This clonotype has a count of ten or more. The chain combines TRBV5-1 with TRBJ2-1; 7 nucleotides line up with TRBD1. The CDR3 runs 15 residues. The V gene's germline CDR1 is SGHRS and CDR2 YFSETQ. Losses at the gene ends were 2 bases for V and 8 bases for J; bases not matched to a gene: 10. The CDR3 loop is CASSLQGLRVDEQFF. The CDR3, as DNA: TGCGCCAGCAGCTTACAGGGGTTGAGGGTCGATGAGCAGTTCTTC.

Of note for this clonotype: This likely stems from a read error, as it lies one base from a far larger clone. The chain is built from TRBV3-1 and TRBJ2-1; 8 bases are a match to TRBD2. With 7 bases clipped from V and 5 bases from J, the junction kept 13 bases outside the gene matches. This CDR3 is built from 16 residues. The germline V gene has CDR1 LGHDT and CDR2 YNNKEL (reference sequence). The CDR3 region is CASKSSREGLDNEQFF. The CDR3, as DNA: TGTGCCAGCAAGTCGTCCCGGGAGGGCCTGGACAATGAGCAGTTCTTC.

Of note for this clonotype: Just one base apart from a much larger clone, this may be a read error. The chain has TRBV20-1 and TRBJ2-1; TRBD2 agrees at 10 bases. V dropped 6 bases and J dropped 9; count of bases not matched to a gene: 11. Germline loops: CDR1 DFQATT, CDR2 SNEGSKA (reference sequence). This CDR3 is 14 amino acids long. The DNA of the CDR3 is TGCAGTGCCCCGCCTAGCGGGAGTTGGGCTGAGCAGTTCTTC. Protein sequence: CSAPPSGSWAEQFF.

This clonotype was observed at least ten times. J is TRBJ1-1 and V is TRBV2; D might be TRBD1 (6 bases). V was clipped by 6 bases and J by 6 bases, with 14 bases between them. CDR3 size: 13 residues. CDR1 SNHLY and CDR2 FYNNEI come from the germline V gene. The CDR3 loop is CASRPGQTAEAFF. CDR3 DNA: TGTGCCAGCAGACCCGGACAGACAGCTGAAGCTTTCTTT.

This clonotype was recorded at least ten times. The V and J genes are TRBV27 and TRBJ2-1; D is tentatively TRBD1 or TRBD2 (5 bases each). V was pared by 2 bases and J by 4 bases, with 12 bases between. Germline V CDR1 and CDR2: MNHEY, SMNVEV (reference sequence). This CDR3 is built from 15 residues. The DNA of the CDR3 is TGTGCCAGCAGTTTACGAGGGGTCGGATACAATGAGCAGTTCTTC. Translation gives CASSLRGVGYNEQFF.

This chain joins TRBV4-1 and TRBJ2-5; no reliable D call. This CDR3 spans 13 amino acids. Germline CDR1 is MGHRA and CDR2 is YSYEKL. Trimming pared 4 bases from V and 0 bases from J, leaving 6 bases between. The CDR3 DNA sequence: TGCGCCAGCAGCCCTATCAACCAAGAGACCCAGTACTTC. This codes for CASSPINQETQYF.

The rearrangement uses TRBV20-1 and TRBJ1-3; 8 bases match TRBD1. Germline V gene sequence: CDR1 DFQATT, CDR2 SNEGSKA (reference sequence). V trimming: 5 bases; J trimming: 2 bases; junction bases outside the gene matches: 5. The length of the CDR3 is 14 residues. CDR3 coding DNA: TGCAGTGCTGAAGAACAGGGGGCTGGAAACACCATATATTTT. It specifies CSAEEQGAGNTIYF.

This clonotype occurred many times. This chain joins TRBV5-1 and TRBJ2-3; D unresolved. This CDR3 is 15 amino acids long. Between the trimmed V and J ends, which lost 0 bases and 4 bases, there was a span of 12 bases. Germline-derived CDR1 and CDR2 are SGHRS and YFSETQ. CDR3 in amino acids: CASSLAVQTPDTQYF. The CDR3 coding sequence is TGCGCCAGCAGCTTGGCCGTACAGACACCAGATACGCAGTATTTT.

Many counts were recorded for this clonotype. V usage is TRBV29-1 and J usage is TRBJ1-1, with D maybe TRBD1 (5 bases). The germline CDR1 and CDR2 sequences are SQVTM and ANQGSEA. The germline V and J ends were trimmed by 4 bases and 6 bases, with 18 bases remaining between them. The CDR3 is 14 amino acids. CDR3 sequence (DNA): TGCAGCGTTGCAAGAACCCTGGACACTCCTGAAGCTTTCTTT. This translates into CSVARTLDTPEAFF.

The sample holds many counts of this clonotype. The chain is built from TRBV2 and TRBJ2-2, with 13 bases lining up with TRBD2. This CDR3 has 17 residues. The V and J ends lost 4 bases and 9 bases, in that order; junction bases with no gene match: 11. Per germline, CDR1 SNHLY and CDR2 FYNNEI. CDR3 sequence (DNA): TGTGCCAGCAGTGTAGAGGACGGACTAGCGGGAGCCCGGGAGCTGTTTTTT. Its translation is CASSVEDGLAGARELFF.

Ten or more counts support this clonotype. V and J are TRBV9 and TRBJ2-3; TRBD2 might be the D (6 bases). CDR3 length: 12 residues. V was clipped by 3 bases and J by 7 bases, with 9 bases between them. CDR1 and CDR2 (germline): SGDLS, YYNGEE. In DNA form, the CDR3 reads TGTGCCAGCAGCGGGGACTCTTATACGCAGTATTTT. It translates to CASSGDSYTQYF.

This clonotype was counted many times. This chain connects TRBV7-2 to TRBJ2-7; maybe TRBD2 (6 bases). Germline CDR1 and CDR2: SGHTA and FQGNSA. V was pared by 1 base and J by 6 bases, with 25 bases between. This CDR3 region has 18 residues. The CDR3 bases are TGTGCCAGCAGCTTAGTTGAGGTCGGCGGGGAATTCCAGCCCGAGCAGTACTTC. Its translation: CASSLVEVGGEFQPEQYF.

This clonotype was recorded many times. The chain couples TRBV14 to TRBJ1-1, with D unresolved. The CDR3 is 15 amino acids. V was pared by 0 bases and J by 1 base, with 9 bases between. The V gene's germline CDR1 is SGHDN and CDR2 FVKESK. As DNA, the CDR3 is TGTGCCAGCAGCCAAGAAGAGCCAGCGAACACTGAAGCTTTCTTT. It translates to CASSQEEPANTEAFF. The variable domain in full, with the rest retrieved from reference TRBV14 and TRBJ1-1, is EAGVTQFPSHSVIEKGQTVTLRCDPISGHDNLYWYRRVMGKEIKFLLHFVKESKQDESGMPNNRFLAERTGGTYSTLKVQPAELEDSGVYFCASSQEEPANTEAFFGQGTRLTVV.

This clonotype was detected once. The rearrangement joins TRBV27 to TRBJ2-7; the match to TRBD1 covers 9 bases. Germline V gene sequence: CDR1 MNHEY, CDR2 SMNVEV (reference sequence). The V and J ends lost 3 bases and 4 bases, in that order; junction bases with no gene match: 4. The CDR3 covers 14 residues. The CDR3 DNA reads TGTGCCAGCAGTTTCTCTGGGACAGGGTACGAGCAGTACTTC. Its translation: CASSFSGTGYEQYF.

Many counts were recorded for this clonotype. The CDR3 nucleotides read TGTGCCATCAGGGCCGGGACAGGGGAATATGGCTACACCTTC. Protein product: CAIRAGTGEYGYTF. The V gene is TRBV10-3, the J gene TRBJ1-2; 10 bases line up with TRBD1. V gave up 6 bases and J gave up 5 bases; unmatched junction bases: 6. There are 14 residues in the CDR3. Germline CDR1 and CDR2: ENHRY and SYGVKD.

In its sample, this clonotype was seen many times. The V gene is TRBV4-1, the J gene TRBJ1-5; TRBD1 is a possible D gene (5 bases). The CDR3 totals 16 residues. Germline CDR1 and CDR2: MGHRA and YSYEKL. The germline V and J ends were trimmed by 0 bases and 3 bases, with 12 bases remaining between them. The CDR3 reads CASSQDSTVYNQPQHF. CDR3 sequence (DNA): TGCGCCAGCAGCCAAGACTCGACAGTCTACAATCAGCCCCAGCATTTT.

Ten or more counts support this clonotype. The J gene is TRBJ1-5, the V gene TRBV12-3 or TRBV12-4; D gene uncertain. V gave up 2 bases and J gave up 1 base, with 6 bases separating them. This CDR3 has 14 residues. The CDR3 sequence: CASSLSHSNQPQHF. For the CDR3, the DNA is TGTGCCAGCAGTTTAAGTCACAGCAATCAGCCCCAGCATTTT.

The chain uses TRBV6-2 or TRBV6-3 and TRBJ2-7, with 8 positions matching TRBD2. CDR1 and CDR2 (germline): MNHEY, SVGEGT. CDR3 length: 17 amino acids. The junction had 9 bases not matched to a gene; V was cut back by 0 bases and J by 2 bases. In DNA form, the CDR3 reads TGTGCCAGCAGTTACTCCGCCCGGGGGGGGGACCCCTACGAGCAGTACTTC. Translation gives CASSYSARGGDPYEQYF.

The chain couples TRBV28 to TRBJ1-4; D gene ambiguous. The CDR3 is made up of 12 amino acids. Per germline, CDR1 MDHEN and CDR2 SYDVKM. V gave up 6 bases and J gave up 4 bases, with 6 bases separating them. CDR3 sequence (DNA): TGTGCCAGCAGACAGAGTAATGAAAAACTGTTTTTT. Its translation: CASRQSNEKLFF.

This clonotype was counted many times. This chain connects TRBV20-1 to TRBJ1-1; maybe TRBD1 (5 bases). The CDR3 is 15 amino acids. V was clipped by 0 bases and J by 4 bases, with 15 bases between them. Germline CDR1 reads DFQATT; CDR2 reads SNEGSKA (reference sequence). CDR3 bases: TGCAGTGCTAGAGACCGAAGGGGCGGCCGCACTGAAGCTTTCTTT. Translation gives CSARDRRGGRTEAFF.

This clonotype was counted many times. The chain joins TRBV28 to TRBJ1-3; 7 bases match TRBD1. Germline V gene data show CDR1 as MDHEN and CDR2 as SYDVKM. The CDR3 runs to 13 residues. V lost 8 bases to trimming and J lost 6 bases; unmatched junction nucleotides: 7. The CDR3, as DNA: TGTGCCAGCCCCGACAGGGAGTCAAACACCATATATTTT. It specifies CASPDRESNTIYF.